The source of this T cell receptor beta chain is a study of T cells in Graves' hyperthyroidism and ophthalmopathy. Study-level background: Upon initial diagnosis and before any treatment, peripheral blood was collected. Study results and limitations: The model anticipated ophthalmopathy a median approximately six months pre-onset.

RNA transcripts were the template for amplifying TCR beta CDR3 regions. Initially, a first-round RT-PCR of the TCR CDR3 employed the HTBI primer set. TCRdb used MiXCR to reprocess the multiplex PCR reads, holding one entry per CDR3 protein. The profile shows about 500,000 distinct CDR3 sequences, 13% to 15% of them singletons. Germline V gives CDR1 KGHDR, CDR2 SFDVKD. Trimming stripped 4 bases from V and 0 bases from J, with 12 bases between. The CDR3 covers 16 residues. This clonotype was counted many times. No antigen is known for it. If no ophthalmopathy progression occurred within 18 months, Graves' hyperthyroidism was stable. Subjects aged 18 to 65 presented with newly diagnosed hyperthyroidism of less than 2 months' duration.

This chain joins TRBV24-1 and TRBJ2-1, with D perhaps given as TRBD1 or TRBD2 (5 bases each). The sample was blood. The receptor was derived from a woman between 18 and 29 years old with Graves' hyperthyroidism. The CDR3 DNA is TGTGCCACCAGTGACCCCGGGGCCAACTCCTACAATGAGCAGTTCTTC. Encoded protein: CATSDPGANSYNEQFF.